Sequencing of this T cell receptor beta chain was carried out in a study of PD-1 blockade in classical Hodgkin lymphoma (dated by TCRdb to the early 2020s). The study in broad terms: Nivolumab dosing was 3 mg/kg intravenously every 2 weeks, continuing until either disease progression or unacceptable toxicity. The study used CyTOF and TCR beta sequencing to define a peripheral blood immune signature of response to PD-1 blockade in classical Hodgkin lymphoma.

This clone was recorded only once. Its binding antigen is unknown. No per-base quality is available; no much larger clone lies one base away. The Qiagen DNeasy kit was used to extract genomic DNA both from unsorted PBMCs and from the negatively selected CD4+ and CD8+ fractions. Using primers that anneal to V and J segments, immunoSEQ multiplex PCR amplified the TCR beta CDR3 regions. A synthetic immune receptor repertoire was used to minimize amplification bias, and any remaining bias was removed computationally after sequencing. Per the source publication's procedure: Custom Python scripts were used to quantify repertoire diversity as the Shannon entropy index. The unsorted, CD4+ and CD8+ repertoires were each analyzed separately, with the exception of combined analyses, where CD4+ and CD8+ sequences were merged in silico. Clonal expansion was defined as at least a 2-fold frequency increase after treatment relative to C1D1, with a pseudocount of 0.5 for undetected baseline clones. Singleton clones were defined as clones with 0 or 1 copy at C1D1, and non-singleton clones were defined as clones with 2 or more copies. By matching protein sequences in sorted samples from the same patient, clones expanded in unsorted samples were annotated as CD4+, CD8+ or unknown. Diversity changes from C1D1 to C4D1 were tested in paired samples using Wilcoxon tests. Drawn from immuneACCESS, this table holds only the in-frame rearrangements with V and J called that TCRdb kept. Clones are partly lost; checked studies trace under half to an unresolved V gene and leave the rest unexplained. V, J and clone size are those of that table, while D and trimming were read from the DNA. This sample holds roughly 18,000 clones; roughly 67% were observed only once. Under 9.5% of the sample lies in the top ten.

Relative to germline, V is missing 1 base and J is missing 3 bases, with 2 bases of the junction outside any gene match. Based on the germline V gene, the CDR1 and CDR2 sequences are SGHAT and FQNNGV. Its CDR3 holds 14 amino acids, cysteine through phenylalanine. Kept here is only the CDR3 DNA, which spans 42 bases and is read in frame from base 1. What this sample's time point label stands for: cycle 2 day 1 (C2D1) of nivolumab. Relapse after autologous stem cell transplantation had occurred in all trial patients, and cohorts A, B and C were distinguished by prior brentuximab vedotin exposure. The trial cohort was composed of under 70 patients with relapsed/refractory classical Hodgkin lymphoma, for whom complete response, partial response or progressive disease was recorded as best overall response. Trial patients were treated with single-agent nivolumab in the multi-cohort phase II CheckMate 205 trial. An independent review committee assessed best overall response using the 2007 International Working Group response criteria. PBMCs from the trial were collected at three points: immediately before nivolumab initiation (C1D1), and during therapy at cycle 2 day 1 and cycle 4 day 1. Peripheral blood was collected in 8 mL Vacutainer Cell Preparation Tubes, from which PBMCs were isolated by centrifugation and then cryopreserved.

Study-wide findings and limitations: Trial patients achieving complete response had baseline diversity similar to newly diagnosed patients, whereas partial responders and progressors had significantly lower diversity. Diversity was lower in patients who began nivolumab less than 1 year after ASCT, so these patients were left out of later analyses to avoid confounding by immune reconstitution. The study was restricted to a single clinical trial cohort, and the causes of repertoire differences, possibly disease activity or prior therapy, were left undefined. Baseline TCR diversity was reported to be lower in newly diagnosed patients than in healthy donors, and even lower in relapsed/refractory patients. CD4+ but not CD8+ TCR diversity rose significantly by C4D1 (p=0.0027 vs p=0.16), most apparent in complete responders (p=0.02).

This chain is built from TRBV11-2 and TRBJ2-7, with 8 central nucleotides matching TRBD2. The source is a human donor with classical Hodgkin lymphoma. The sample here was peripheral blood mononuclear cells (PBMCs), taken before the second cycle of nivolumab. The CDR3 amino acid sequence is: CASSLVAGGYEQYF. The nucleotide sequence is TGTGCCAGCAGCTTAGTCGCGGGAGGCTACGAGCAGTACTTC.